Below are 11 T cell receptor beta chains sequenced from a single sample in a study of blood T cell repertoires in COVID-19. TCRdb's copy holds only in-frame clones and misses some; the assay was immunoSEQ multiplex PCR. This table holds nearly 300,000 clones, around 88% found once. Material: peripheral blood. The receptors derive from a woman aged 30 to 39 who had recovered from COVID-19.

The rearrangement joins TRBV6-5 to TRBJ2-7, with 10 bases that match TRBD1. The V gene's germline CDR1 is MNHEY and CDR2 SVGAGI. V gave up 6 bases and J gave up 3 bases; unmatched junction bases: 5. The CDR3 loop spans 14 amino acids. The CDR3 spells CASRMDRGVYEQYF. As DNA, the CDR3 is TGTGCCAGCAGGATGGACAGGGGGGTCTACGAGCAGTACTTC.

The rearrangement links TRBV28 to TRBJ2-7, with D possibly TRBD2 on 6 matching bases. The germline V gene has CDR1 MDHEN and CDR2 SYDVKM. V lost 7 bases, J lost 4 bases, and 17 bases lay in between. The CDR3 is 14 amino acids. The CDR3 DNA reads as TGTGCCAGCACCCCTCTCGGGGGTTTTTACGAGCAGTACTTC. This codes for CASTPLGGFYEQYF.

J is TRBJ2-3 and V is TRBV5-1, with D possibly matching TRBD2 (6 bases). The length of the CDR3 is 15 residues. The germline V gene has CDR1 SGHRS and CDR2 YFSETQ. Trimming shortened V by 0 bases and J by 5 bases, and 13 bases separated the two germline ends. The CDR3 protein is CASSLGSTREDTQYF. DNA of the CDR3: TGCGCCAGCAGCTTGGGATCGACTAGGGAAGATACGCAGTATTTT.

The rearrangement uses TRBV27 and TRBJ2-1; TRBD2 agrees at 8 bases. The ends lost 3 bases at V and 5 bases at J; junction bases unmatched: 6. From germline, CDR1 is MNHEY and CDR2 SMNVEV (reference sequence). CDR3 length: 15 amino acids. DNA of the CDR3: TGTGCCAGCAGTTTTCTCGGGGGGGAAAACAATGAGCAGTTCTTC. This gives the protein CASSFLGGENNEQFF.

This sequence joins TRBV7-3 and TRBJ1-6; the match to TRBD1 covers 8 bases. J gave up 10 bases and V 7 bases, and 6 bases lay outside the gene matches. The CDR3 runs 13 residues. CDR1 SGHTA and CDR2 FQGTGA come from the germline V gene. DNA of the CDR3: TGTGCCAGCACTTTACAGGGGGGCTCACCCCTCCACTTT. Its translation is CASTLQGGSPLHF.

CDR3 nucleotide sequence: TGTGCCAGCAGCCCGGGACAGGGGGAGACCGGGGAGCTGTTTTTT. Translating gives CASSPGQGETGELFF. The rearrangement links TRBV11-3 to TRBJ2-2, with 11 bases that match TRBD1. The CDR3 contains 15 residues. In germline, CDR1 is SGHNT, CDR2 YENEEA. V lost 5 bases to trimming and J lost 5 bases; unmatched junction nucleotides: 4.

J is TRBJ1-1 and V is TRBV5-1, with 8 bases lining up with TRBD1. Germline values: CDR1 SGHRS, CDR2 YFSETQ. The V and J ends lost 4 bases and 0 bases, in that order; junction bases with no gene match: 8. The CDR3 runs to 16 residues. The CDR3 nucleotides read TGCGCCAGCAGCAGGACAGGGTCCTTTATGAACACTGAAGCTTTCTTT. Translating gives CASSRTGSFMNTEAFF.

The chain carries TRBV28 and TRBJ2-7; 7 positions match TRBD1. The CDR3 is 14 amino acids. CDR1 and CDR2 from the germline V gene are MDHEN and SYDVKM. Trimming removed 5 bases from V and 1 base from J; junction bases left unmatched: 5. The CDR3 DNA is TGTGCCAGCAGTCCGACACAGGGGTCCTACGAGCAGTACTTC. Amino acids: CASSPTQGSYEQYF.

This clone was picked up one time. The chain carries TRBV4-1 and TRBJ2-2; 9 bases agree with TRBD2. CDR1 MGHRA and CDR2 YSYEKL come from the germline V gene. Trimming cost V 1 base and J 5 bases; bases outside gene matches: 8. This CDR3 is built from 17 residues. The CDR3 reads CASSQVRLAGRTGELFF. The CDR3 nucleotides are TGCGCCAGCAGCCAAGTGAGGCTAGCGGGGCGGACCGGGGAGCTGTTTTTT.

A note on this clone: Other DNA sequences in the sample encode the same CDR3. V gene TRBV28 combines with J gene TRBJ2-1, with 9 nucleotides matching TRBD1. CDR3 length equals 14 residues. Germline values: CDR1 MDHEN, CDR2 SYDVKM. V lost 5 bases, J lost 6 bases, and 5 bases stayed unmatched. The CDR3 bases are TGTGCCAGCAGTGCGCCGGGACAGGGCAATGAGCAGTTCTTC. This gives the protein CASSAPGQGNEQFF.

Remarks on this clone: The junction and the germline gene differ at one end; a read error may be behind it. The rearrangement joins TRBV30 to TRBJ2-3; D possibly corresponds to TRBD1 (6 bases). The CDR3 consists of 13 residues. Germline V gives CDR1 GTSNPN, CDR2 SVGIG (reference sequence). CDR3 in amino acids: CAWSGIRTDTQYF. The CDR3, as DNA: TGTGCCTGGAGTGGAATCCGGACAGATACGCAATATTTT.